This T cell receptor beta chain was obtained from a study of T cell responses to AZD1222 COVID-19 vaccine (dated by TCRdb to about 2021). Concerning the study at large: AZD1222 recipients given second doses at about 4 weeks or at about 12 weeks were pooled, since spike-specific TCR depth and breadth were not found to differ between the two schedules. Trial participants were enrolled by age into 18-55, 56-69 and 70-plus year subgroups, with roughly 150, 30 and 60 TCR-sequenced participants respectively. A total of 233 trial participants underwent TCR sequencing, of whom roughly 210 had received two doses of AZD1222 and about 25 had received two doses of the MenACWY control vaccine.

On this clone: Its antigen remains unidentified. No much larger clone exists at a distance of one base, and base qualities are not known.

The CDR3 regions of human TCRbeta chains were subjected to immunosequencing. The study's processing was this. Repertoire TCRs were matched against a reference library of SARS-CoV-2-specific TCRs generated with the MIRA antigen-specificity platform. Breadth was defined as the fraction of unique TCRs that were SARS-CoV-2-associated. Depth was defined as the fraction of total T cells that were SARS-CoV-2-associated. Each spike-specific TCR was assigned to its reactive spike region and to a CD4 or CD8 class using the MIRA data. Log10-transformed breadth and depth values were compared by one-way ANOVA with Sidak's multiple comparisons tests. The source is immuneACCESS, and TCRdb retained only in-frame sequences with V and J called. Part of the clones is not carried over; for the studies checked, unresolved V genes explain less than half of this, and the remainder is unexplained. V, J and clone size reflect that table, while D and trimming were determined from the DNA. Within this sample are approximately 110,000 clones, with more than 75% of them counted one time only. Together, the top ten hold 7.7% of the sample.

The time point label for this specimen denotes: baseline before first vaccination. The vaccinee samples were drawn from two UK trials, COV001 and COV002, one of which was a single-blind randomized controlled phase 2/3 trial testing AZD1222 (ChAdOx1 nCoV-19) in healthy adults. For TCRbeta chain sequencing, PBMC samples from trial participants were taken at day 0 and at day 28 after the second dose. Broader findings and caveats from the paper: Participants were mostly white British, with more females than males. The authors suggested clonal diversity may have been underestimated. After two AZD1222 doses, spike-specific TCR breadth and depth were significantly higher than at day 0 and than in MenACWY recipients. Epitopes outside the regions mutated in the B.1.351 and B.1.1.7 variants were reportedly recognized by nearly half of the unique spike-specific TCRs. The 56-69-year group was small, and its depth increase did not reach significance, likely because of low power. Conclusions about previously exposed vaccinees are limited, since just 5 or 6 AZD1222 recipients were seropositive for SARS-CoV-2 at baseline. The whole spike protein was spanned by vaccine-associated CD4 TCRs, and dominant responses were seen in regions 160-218 and 743-854. Because no day 14 peak-response samples were available, the repertoires could be characterized only after the peak T cell response.

Including the terminal cysteine and phenylalanine, the CDR3 comprises 12 residues. Only the CDR3 portion is preserved as DNA: 36 bases, with reading frame beginning at the first base. CDR1 MNHEY and CDR2 SVGAGI are derived from the germline V gene. Trimming removed 11 bases from V and 0 bases from J, leaving 10 bases between the germline ends. Recombination connected TRBV6-5 to TRBJ1-2; no D gene is confidently identified. The sequences come from peripheral blood, collected on day 0 of AZD1222 vaccination. This sequence was found in an adult in good health. The CDR3 corresponds to CAVRIANYGYTF. In nucleotide form, the sequence is TGTGCCGTCAGGATAGCTAACTATGGCTACACCTTC.